Below are 6 T cell receptor beta chains sequenced from a single sample in a study of blood T cell repertoires in COVID-19. Profiling relied on immunoSEQ multiplex PCR, and the TCRdb table lists in-frame clones only, not all of them. The sample lists about 360,000 clones, more than 75% seen once, with approximately 1.3% in the top ten. Sequencing was carried out using PBMCs or T cells enriched from blood (not recorded which). These receptors all stem from a man between 25 and 39 years old who had recovered from COVID-19.

The chain couples TRBV18 to TRBJ2-5; 7 bases agree with TRBD1. V lost 5 bases to trimming and J lost 4 bases; unmatched junction nucleotides: 10. Germline V gene data show CDR1 as KGHSH and CDR2 as LQKENI. The CDR3 runs 15 residues. The DNA for the CDR3 is TGTGCCAGCTCAATCGGGACAGCAACAAGAGAGACCCAGTACTTC. The encoded protein is CASSIGTATRETQYF.

In this sample, this clone turned up a few times. V and J are TRBV30 and TRBJ1-4; TRBD1 is a possible D gene (6 bases). With 0 bases removed from V and 7 bases from J, the gap between germline ends came to 15 bases. The CDR3 is 15 residues long. CDR1 is GTSNPN and CDR2 is SVGIG in the germline V gene (reference sequence). In nucleotides, the CDR3 is TGTGCCTGGAGTGTACAAGGGGGGGGTTTTGAAAAACTGTTTTTT. It specifies CAWSVQGGGFEKLFF.

The chain is built from TRBV7-9 and TRBJ1-4; D remains unclear. CDR1 and CDR2 from the germline V gene are SEHNR and FQNEAQ (reference sequence). The CDR3 consists of 15 residues. With 4 bases removed from V and 10 bases from J, the gap between germline ends came to 19 bases. DNA of the CDR3: TGTGCCAGCAGCTACCCGACACTCACGCCCGGAAAACTGTTTTTT. It is translated as CASSYPTLTPGKLFF.

The V call is TRBV5-4, the J call TRBJ1-5, with 7 bases lining up with TRBD1. This CDR3 has 17 amino acids. Germline V lookup: CDR1 SGHNT, CDR2 YYREEE (reference sequence). With V trimmed by 4 bases and J by 7 bases, 17 bases remained unmatched. In DNA, the CDR3 is TGTGCCAGCAGCCCGGACCCATATACAGGGGCCGGGCAGCCCCAGCATTTT. It yields the protein CASSPDPYTGAGQPQHF.

The CDR3 region is CASRHSRRDDEAFF. CDR3 nucleotide sequence: TGTGCCAGTAGGCACAGCCGGCGAGACGATGAGGCTTTCTTT. The chain employs TRBV19 and TRBJ1-1; D is undetermined. With 6 bases removed from V and 11 bases from J, the gap between germline ends came to 22 bases. There are 14 residues in the CDR3. Germline CDR1 reads LNHDA; CDR2 reads SQIVND (reference sequence).

The chain recombines TRBV18 with TRBJ1-3, with D perhaps matching TRBD1 (6 bases). This CDR3 is built from 13 residues. V was pared by 4 bases and J by 7 bases, with 11 bases between. CDR1 and CDR2 (germline): KGHSH, LQKENI. The CDR3 here is CASSQDRANTIYF. As DNA, the CDR3 is TGTGCCAGCTCACAGGACAGAGCGAACACCATATATTTT. Full variable domain (missing parts from reference TRBV18 and TRBJ1-3): NAGVMQNPRHLVRRRGQEARLRCSPMKGHSHVYWYRQLPEEGLKFMVYLQKENIIDESGMPKERFSAEFPKEGPSILRIQQVVRGDSAAYFCASSQDRANTIYFGEGSWLTVV.